Sequencing of this TCR beta chain was carried out in a study of blood T cell repertoires in COVID-19. Study-level background: Acute and convalescent COVID-19 samples came from the United States, Italy and Spain. Nucleic acid was either cDNA or gDNA, and it came from T cells, B-cell-depleted T cells, or PBMCs.

From germline, CDR1 is SGDLS and CDR2 YYNGEE. The CDR3 extends over 15 amino acids. Deletions cut 2 bases from V and 9 bases from J, with 18 bases between. Per the original methods: Reference gene primer amplification in the assay estimated nucleated cell counts. The assay was immunoSEQ multiplex PCR, and TCRdb's table has in-frame clones only and misses some. That table is the source of V, J and clone size, and D and trimming were worked out from the DNA. This table has over 150,000 clones, about 95% appearing once. This chain links TRBV9 with TRBJ2-1; D is ambiguous. Sequencing was done on a sample of peripheral blood. The TCR sequence derives from a man aged 25 to 40 with COVID-19, enrolled during active disease. The CDR3 nucleotides are TGTGCCAGCAGCGTGTCGACATTCCTATCCAGTGAGCAGTTCTTC. Its protein is CASSVSTFLSSEQFF.